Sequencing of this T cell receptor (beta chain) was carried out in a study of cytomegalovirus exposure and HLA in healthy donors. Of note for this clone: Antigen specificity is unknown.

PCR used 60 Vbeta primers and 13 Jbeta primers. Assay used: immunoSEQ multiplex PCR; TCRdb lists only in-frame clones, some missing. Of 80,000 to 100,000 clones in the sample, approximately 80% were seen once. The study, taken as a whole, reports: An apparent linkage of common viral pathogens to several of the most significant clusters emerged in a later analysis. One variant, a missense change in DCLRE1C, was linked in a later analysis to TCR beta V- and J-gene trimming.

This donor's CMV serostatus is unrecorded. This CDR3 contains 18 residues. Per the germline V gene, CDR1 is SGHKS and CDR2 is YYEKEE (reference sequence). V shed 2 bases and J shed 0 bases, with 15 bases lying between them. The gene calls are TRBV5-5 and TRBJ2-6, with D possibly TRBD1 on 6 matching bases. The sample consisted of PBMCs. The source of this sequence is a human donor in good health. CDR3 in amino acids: CASSFLGHSRSGANVLTF. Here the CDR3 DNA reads TGTGCCAGCAGCTTCTTGGGACACAGTCGCTCTGGGGCCAACGTCCTGACTTTC.